The clone carrying this T cell receptor beta chain was observed once. The entry originates in a study of shared T cell receptors in the human thymus. The method was immunoSEQ multiplex PCR; TCRdb's version includes in-frame clones alone and lacks a portion of them. The sample carries hundreds of thousands of clones, roughly 90% recorded once. Trimming at V came to 6 bases and at J to 6 bases, leaving 10 bases not matched to a gene. CDR3 length: 15 residues. CDR1 MNHEY and CDR2 SVGAGI come from the germline V gene. The same data also went into a second study, on human thymus T cells. Per that study: Healthy Finnish infants undergoing corrective surgery for congenital heart defects were used as donors. Resections from corrective heart surgery provided thymus tissue. Gene usage (both V and J) appeared biased in thymic and blood repertoires. Highly overlapping thymic repertoires in unrelated individuals were reported by related research.

This clonotype originated in a boy under two years old with a congenital heart defect. Sequenced input: thymocytes. The chain joins TRBV6-5 to TRBJ2-2; 7 positions match TRBD2. The CDR3 nucleotides are TGTGCCAGCAGCCCCCCAGCGGGGTATTCCGGGGAGCTGTTTTTT. It translates to CASSPPAGYSGELFF.